The sequence of this T cell receptor (beta chain) was determined in a study of blood T cells in healthy people across ages. Trimming left V 5 bases short and J 5 bases short, with 13 bases between. The CDR3 sequence is 14 residues long. Germline V gives CDR1 SGHTA, CDR2 FQGNSA. This clonotype was counted between two and nine times. The authors ran a second PCR of 7 to 11 cycles using a sample-barcoded 5' primer and a J-beta primer mix. TCRdb reprocessed the 5' RACE reads via MiXCR and lists one record per CDR3 protein. The data contain 750,000 to 950,000 distinct CDR3 sequences, around 29% of them singletons. This same sample was also taken into another study, of T cells of mothers and their children.

This clonotype was obtained from a middle-aged woman in good health. V is TRBV7-2 and J is TRBJ1-5, with D possibly TRBD1 on 5 matching bases. Sequencing was carried out using blood. The CDR3 coding sequence is TGTGCCAGCAGCAAAGCGGCAGGGCATCAGCCCCAGCATTTT. It yields the protein CASSKAAGHQPQHF.